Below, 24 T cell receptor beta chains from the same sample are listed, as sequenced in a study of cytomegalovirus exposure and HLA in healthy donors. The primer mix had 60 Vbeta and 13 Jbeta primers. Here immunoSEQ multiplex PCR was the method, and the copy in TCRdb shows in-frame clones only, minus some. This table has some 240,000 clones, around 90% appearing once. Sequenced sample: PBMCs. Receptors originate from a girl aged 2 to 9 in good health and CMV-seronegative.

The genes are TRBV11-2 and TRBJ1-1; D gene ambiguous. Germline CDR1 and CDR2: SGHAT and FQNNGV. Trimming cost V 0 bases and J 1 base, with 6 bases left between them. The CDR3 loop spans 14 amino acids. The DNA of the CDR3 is TGTGCCAGCAGCTTAGAGCGGCAGAACACTGAAGCTTTCTTT. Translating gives CASSLERQNTEAFF.

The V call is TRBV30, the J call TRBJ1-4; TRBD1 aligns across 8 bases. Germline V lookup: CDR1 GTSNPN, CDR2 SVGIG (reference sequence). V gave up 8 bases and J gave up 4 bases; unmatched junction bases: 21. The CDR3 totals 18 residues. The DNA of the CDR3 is TGTGCCCTACAAACTTCCGGACAGGGACCTTTTCGTAATGAAAAACTGTTTTTT. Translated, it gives CALQTSGQGPFRNEKLFF. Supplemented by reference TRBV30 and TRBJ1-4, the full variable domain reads SQTIHQWPATLVQPVGSPLSLECTVEGTSNPNLYWYRQAAGRGLQLLFYSVGIGQISSEVPQNLSASRPQDRQFILSSKKLLLSDSGFYLCALQTSGQGPFRNEKLFFGSGTQLSVL.

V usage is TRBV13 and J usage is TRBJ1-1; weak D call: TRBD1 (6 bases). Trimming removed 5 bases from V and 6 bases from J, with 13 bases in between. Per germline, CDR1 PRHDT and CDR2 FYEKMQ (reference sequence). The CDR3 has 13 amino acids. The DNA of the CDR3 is TGTGCCAGCAGCGCCACAGGGAGCGCTGAAGCTTTCTTT. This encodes CASSATGSAEAFF.

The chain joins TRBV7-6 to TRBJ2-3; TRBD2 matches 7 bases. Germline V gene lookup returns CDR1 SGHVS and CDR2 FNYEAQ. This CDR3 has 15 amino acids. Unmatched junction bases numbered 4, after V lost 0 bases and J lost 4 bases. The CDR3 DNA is TGTGCCAGCAGCTTAGCCCCTAGCGGAGCAGATACGCAGTATTTT. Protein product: CASSLAPSGADTQYF.

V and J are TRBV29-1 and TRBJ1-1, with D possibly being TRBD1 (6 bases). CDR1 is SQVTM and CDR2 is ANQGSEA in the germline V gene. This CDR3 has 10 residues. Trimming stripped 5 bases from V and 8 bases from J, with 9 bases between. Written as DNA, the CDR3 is TGCAGCGTTACAGGGCCCGAAGCTTTCTTT. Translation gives CSVTGPEAFF.

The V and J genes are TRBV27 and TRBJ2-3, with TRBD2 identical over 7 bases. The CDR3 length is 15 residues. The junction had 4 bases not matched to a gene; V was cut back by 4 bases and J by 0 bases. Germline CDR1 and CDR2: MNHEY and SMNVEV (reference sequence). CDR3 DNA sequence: TGTGCCAGCAGTTGGGAGGGGCCGAGCACAGATACGCAGTATTTT. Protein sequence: CASSWEGPSTDTQYF.

CDR3 sequence reads: CAGGEGTDTQYF. CDR3 nucleotides: TGTGCCGGGGGGGAGGGCACAGATACGCAGTATTTT. This chain connects TRBV7-9 to TRBJ2-3; TRBD2 agrees at 7 bases. Trimming took 11 bases from V and 1 from J; bases not matched to a gene: 3. CDR3 length: 12 residues. Per the germline V gene, CDR1 is SEHNR and CDR2 is FQNEAQ (reference sequence).

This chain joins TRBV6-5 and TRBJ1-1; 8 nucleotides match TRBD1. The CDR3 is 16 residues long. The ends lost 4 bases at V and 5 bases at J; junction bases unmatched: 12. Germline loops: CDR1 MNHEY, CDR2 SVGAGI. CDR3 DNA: TGTGCCAGCAGTTGGGCAGGGGGCAGGATGGGGACTGAAGCTTTCTTT. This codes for CASSWAGGRMGTEAFF.

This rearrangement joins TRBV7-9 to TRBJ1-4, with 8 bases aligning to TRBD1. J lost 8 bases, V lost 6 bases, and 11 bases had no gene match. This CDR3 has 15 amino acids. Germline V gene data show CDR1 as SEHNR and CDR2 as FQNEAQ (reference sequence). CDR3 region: CASSSETGGREKLFF. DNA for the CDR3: TGTGCCAGCAGTTCAGAAACAGGGGGACGGGAAAAACTGTTTTTT.

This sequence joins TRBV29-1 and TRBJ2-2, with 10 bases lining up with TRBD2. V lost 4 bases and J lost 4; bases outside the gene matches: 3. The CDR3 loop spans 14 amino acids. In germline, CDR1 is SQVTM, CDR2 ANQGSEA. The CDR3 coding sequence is TGCAGCGTTGTACTAGCGGGAAGCACCGGGGAGCTGTTTTTT. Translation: CSVVLAGSTGELFF.

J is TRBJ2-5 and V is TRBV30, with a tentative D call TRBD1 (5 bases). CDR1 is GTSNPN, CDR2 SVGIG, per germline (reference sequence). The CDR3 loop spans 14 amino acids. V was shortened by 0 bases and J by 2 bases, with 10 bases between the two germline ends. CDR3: CAWSVRQLQETQYF. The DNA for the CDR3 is TGTGCCTGGAGTGTACGACAGTTACAAGAGACCCAGTACTTC.

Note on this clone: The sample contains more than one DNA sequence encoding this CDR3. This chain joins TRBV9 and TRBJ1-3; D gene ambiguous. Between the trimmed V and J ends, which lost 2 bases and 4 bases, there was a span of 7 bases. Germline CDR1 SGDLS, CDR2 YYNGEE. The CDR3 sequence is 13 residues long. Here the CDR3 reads CASSVSSGNTIYF. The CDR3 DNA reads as TGTGCCAGCAGCGTTTCGTCCGGAAACACCATATATTTT.

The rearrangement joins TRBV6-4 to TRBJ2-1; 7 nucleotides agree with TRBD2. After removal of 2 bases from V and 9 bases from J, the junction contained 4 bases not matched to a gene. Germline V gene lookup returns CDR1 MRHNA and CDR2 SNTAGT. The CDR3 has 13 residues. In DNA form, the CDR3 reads TGTGCCAGCAGTGACCGGACTAGTGGTGAGCAGTTCTTC. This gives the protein CASSDRTSGEQFF.

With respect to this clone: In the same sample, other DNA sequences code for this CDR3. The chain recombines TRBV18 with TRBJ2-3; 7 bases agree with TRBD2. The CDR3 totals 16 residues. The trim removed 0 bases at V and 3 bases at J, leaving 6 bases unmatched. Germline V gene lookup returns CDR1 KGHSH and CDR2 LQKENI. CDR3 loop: CASSPPTGGGTDTQYF. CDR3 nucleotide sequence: TGTGCCAGCTCACCACCTACGGGAGGTGGTACAGATACGCAGTATTTT.

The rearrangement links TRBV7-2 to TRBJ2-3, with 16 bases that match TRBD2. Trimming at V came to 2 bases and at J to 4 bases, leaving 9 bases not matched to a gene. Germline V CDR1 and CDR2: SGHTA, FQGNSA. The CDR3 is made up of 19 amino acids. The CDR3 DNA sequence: TGTGCCAGCAGCTTAAGACCGGGACTAGCGGGGGGGCCTTCAGATACGCAGTATTTT. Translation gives CASSLRPGLAGGPSDTQYF.

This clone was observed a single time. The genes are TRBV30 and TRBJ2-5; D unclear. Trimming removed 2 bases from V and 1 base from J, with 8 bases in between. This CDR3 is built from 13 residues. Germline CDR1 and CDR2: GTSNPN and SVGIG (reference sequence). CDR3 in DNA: TGTGCCTGGAGTCCCCAGATCCAAGAGACCCAGTACTTC. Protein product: CAWSPQIQETQYF.

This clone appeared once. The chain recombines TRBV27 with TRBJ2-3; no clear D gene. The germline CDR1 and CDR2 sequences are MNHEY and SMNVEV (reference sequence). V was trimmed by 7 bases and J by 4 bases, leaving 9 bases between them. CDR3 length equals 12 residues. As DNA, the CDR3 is TGTGCCAGCAAAGACATGTCAGATACGCAGTATTTT. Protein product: CASKDMSDTQYF.

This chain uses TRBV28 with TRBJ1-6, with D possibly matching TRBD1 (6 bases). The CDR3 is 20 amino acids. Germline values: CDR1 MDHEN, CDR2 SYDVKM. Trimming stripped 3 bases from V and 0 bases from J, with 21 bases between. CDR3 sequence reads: CASSFGEGQSPSSYNSPLHF. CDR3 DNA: TGTGCCAGCAGTTTCGGGGAGGGACAATCCCCGAGCTCCTATAATTCACCCCTCCACTTT.

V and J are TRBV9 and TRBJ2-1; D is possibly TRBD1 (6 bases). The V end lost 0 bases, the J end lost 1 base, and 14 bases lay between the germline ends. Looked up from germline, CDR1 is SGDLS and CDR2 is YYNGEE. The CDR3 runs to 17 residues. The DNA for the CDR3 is TGTGCCAGCAGCGTAGAGGGGGTTCGGGGATCCTACAATGAGCAGTTCTTC. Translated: CASSVEGVRGSYNEQFF.

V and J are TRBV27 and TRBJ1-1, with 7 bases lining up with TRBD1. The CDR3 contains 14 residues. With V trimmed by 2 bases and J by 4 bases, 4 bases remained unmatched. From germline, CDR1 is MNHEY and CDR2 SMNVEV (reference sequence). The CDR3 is CASSLKWDSTEAFF. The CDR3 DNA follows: TGTGCCAGCAGTTTAAAGTGGGACAGCACTGAAGCTTTCTTT.

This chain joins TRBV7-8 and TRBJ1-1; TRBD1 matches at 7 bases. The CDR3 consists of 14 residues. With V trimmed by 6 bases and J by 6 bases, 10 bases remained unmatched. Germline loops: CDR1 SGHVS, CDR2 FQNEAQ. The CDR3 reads CASSPTEGAAEAFF. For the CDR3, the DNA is TGTGCCAGCAGTCCGACGGAGGGGGCCGCTGAAGCTTTCTTT.

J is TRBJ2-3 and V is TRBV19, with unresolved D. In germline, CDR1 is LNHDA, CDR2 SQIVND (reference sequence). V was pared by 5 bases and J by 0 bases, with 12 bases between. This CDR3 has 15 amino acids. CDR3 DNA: TGTGCCAGTAGTCATCGACTTACTAGCACAGATACGCAGTATTTT. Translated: CASSHRLTSTDTQYF.

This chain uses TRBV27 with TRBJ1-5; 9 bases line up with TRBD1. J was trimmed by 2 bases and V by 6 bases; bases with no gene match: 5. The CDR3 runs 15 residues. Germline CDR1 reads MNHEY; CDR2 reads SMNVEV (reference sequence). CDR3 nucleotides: TGTGCCAGCAGCTCACAGGGGGCCCGCAATCAGCCCCAGCATTTT. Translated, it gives CASSSQGARNQPQHF.

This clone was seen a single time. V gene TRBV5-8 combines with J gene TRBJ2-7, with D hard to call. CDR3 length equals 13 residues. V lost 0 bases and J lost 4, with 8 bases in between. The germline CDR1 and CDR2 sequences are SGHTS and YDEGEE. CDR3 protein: CASSLAPVYEQYF. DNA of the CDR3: TGTGCCAGCAGCTTGGCACCGGTATACGAGCAGTACTTC.